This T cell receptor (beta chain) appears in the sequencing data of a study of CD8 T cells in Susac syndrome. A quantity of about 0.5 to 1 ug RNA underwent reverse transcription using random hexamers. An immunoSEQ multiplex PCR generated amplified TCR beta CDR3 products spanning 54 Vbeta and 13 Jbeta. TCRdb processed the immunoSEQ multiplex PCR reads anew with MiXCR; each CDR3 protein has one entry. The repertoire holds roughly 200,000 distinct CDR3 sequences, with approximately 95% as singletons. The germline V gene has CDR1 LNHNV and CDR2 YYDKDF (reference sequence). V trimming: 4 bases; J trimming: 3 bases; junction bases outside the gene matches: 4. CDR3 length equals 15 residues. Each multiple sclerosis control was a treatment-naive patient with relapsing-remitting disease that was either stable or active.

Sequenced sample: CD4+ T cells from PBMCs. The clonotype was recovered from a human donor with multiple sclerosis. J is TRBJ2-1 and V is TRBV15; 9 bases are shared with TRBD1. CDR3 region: CATSIRTGDYNEQFF. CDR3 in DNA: TGTGCCACCAGCATACGGACAGGGGACTACAATGAGCAGTTCTTC.